Listed here is a single TCR beta chain. This sample is part of a study of blood T cell repertoires in COVID-19. Study context: Acute-phase and convalescent COVID-19 samples originated in the United States, Italy and Spain. Sources were T cells, B-cell-depleted T cells, or PBMCs; the material itself was cDNA or gDNA.

Here immunoSEQ multiplex PCR was the method, and the copy in TCRdb shows in-frame clones only, minus some. The data hold some 300,000 clones, with around 88% observed a single time. Enrolled during active infection, Seattle patients were then followed longitudinally. This CDR3 spans 16 amino acids. V trimming: 3 bases; J trimming: 0 bases; junction bases outside the gene matches: 5. From germline, CDR1 is SGHRS and CDR2 YFSETQ. This chain joins TRBV5-1 and TRBJ2-7, with 11 bases that match TRBD2. This receptor was obtained from a woman in her 70s with COVID-19, enrolled during active disease. The sample consisted of peripheral blood. CDR3 bases: TGCGCCAGCAGCTCGGGACTAGCGGAAAGCTCCTACGAGCAGTACTTC. This sequence encodes CASSSGLAESSYEQYF. The full variable domain, its missing parts supplied by reference TRBV5-1 and TRBJ2-7, is KAGVTQTPRYLIKTRGQQVTLSCSPISGHRSVSWYQQTPGQGLQFLFEYFSETQRNKGNFPGRFSGRQFSNSRSEMNVSTLELGDSALYLCASSSGLAESSYEQYFGPGTRLTVT.